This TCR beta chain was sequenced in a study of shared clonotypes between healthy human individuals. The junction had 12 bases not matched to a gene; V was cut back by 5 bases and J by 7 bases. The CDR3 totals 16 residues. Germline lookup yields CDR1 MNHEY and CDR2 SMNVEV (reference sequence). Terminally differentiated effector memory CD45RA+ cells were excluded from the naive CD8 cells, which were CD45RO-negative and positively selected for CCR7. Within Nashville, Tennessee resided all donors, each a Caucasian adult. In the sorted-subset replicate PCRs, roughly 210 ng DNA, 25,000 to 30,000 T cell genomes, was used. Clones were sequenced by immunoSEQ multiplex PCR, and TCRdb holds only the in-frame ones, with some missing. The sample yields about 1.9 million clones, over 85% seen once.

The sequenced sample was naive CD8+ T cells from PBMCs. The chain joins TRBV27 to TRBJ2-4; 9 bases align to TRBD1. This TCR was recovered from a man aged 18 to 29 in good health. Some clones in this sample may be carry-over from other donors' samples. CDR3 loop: CASSLTAGTGLNIQYF. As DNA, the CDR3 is TGTGCCAGCAGTCTCACAGCCGGGACAGGGCTGAACATTCAGTACTTC.